This paragraph covers one T cell receptor beta chain sequence. The sample is drawn from a study of OX40 agonist ivuxolimab in advanced cancers. Overall study context: The dose-escalation cohort had hepatocellular carcinoma, melanoma, renal cell or head and neck cancer. Participants, 82.7% male, averaged roughly 59 years of age, ranging from about 23 to 90.

TCRdb keeps only in-frame clones here, not all; method: immunoSEQ multiplex PCR. The sample has about 79,000 clones; less than 95% are singletons. This CDR3 has 15 residues. Trimming left V 5 bases short and J 10 bases short, with 23 bases between. CDR1 is SGHNT and CDR2 is YENEEA in the germline V gene. V and J are TRBV11-3 and TRBJ1-2; D unclear. This clonotype was obtained from an adult with an advanced solid tumor such as melanoma, head and neck, liver or kidney cancer. Source: CD4+ or CD8+ T cells sorted from blood, taken in a trial of the OX40 agonist ivuxolimab. The chain's CDR3 is CASSRRLSTSCFYTF. The CDR3 bases are TGTGCCAGCAGCCGCCGCCTGTCTACCTCTTGCTTCTACACCTTC.